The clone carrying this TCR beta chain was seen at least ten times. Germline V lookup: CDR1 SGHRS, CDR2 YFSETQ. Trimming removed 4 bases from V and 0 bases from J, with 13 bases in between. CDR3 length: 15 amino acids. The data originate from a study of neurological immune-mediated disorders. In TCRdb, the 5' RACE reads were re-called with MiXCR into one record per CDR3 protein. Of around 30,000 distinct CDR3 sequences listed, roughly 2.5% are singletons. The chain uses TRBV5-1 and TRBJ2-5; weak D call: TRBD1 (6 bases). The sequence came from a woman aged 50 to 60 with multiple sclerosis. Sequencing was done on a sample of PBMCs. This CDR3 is CASSQTGTNQETQYF. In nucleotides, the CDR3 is TGCGCCAGCAGCCAAACCGGGACAAACCAAGAGACCCAGTACTTC.